The source of this T cell receptor beta chain is a study of patients and donors after allogeneic stem cell transplantation. This clonotype was observed at least ten times. Trimming removed 3 bases at V and 5 bases at J, with 10 bases between. The CDR3 loop spans 13 amino acids. Germline CDR1 MGHRA, CDR2 YSYEKL. TCRdb re-called the RT-PCR reads through MiXCR, storing one row per CDR3 protein. In the table there are hundreds of thousands of distinct CDR3 sequences, roughly 15% of which are singletons. This sequence joins TRBV4-1 and TRBJ1-1; maybe TRBD1 (6 bases). This TCR was recovered from a human donor who was either an allogeneic HSCT recipient or a stem cell or donor lymphocyte infusion donor (not recorded which). It is not recorded whose cells these are; they may come from a transplant donor. Sequencing used blood, either unsorted or a sorted T cell fraction (not recorded which). CDR3 loop: CASSQGAETEAFF. CDR3 DNA sequence: TGCGCCAGCAGCCAGGGGGCTGAGACTGAAGCTTTCTTT.